The next 29 T cell receptor beta chains were all read from a single sample in a study of beta chain features in type 1 diabetes. Expressed TCRB transcripts were sequenced after all isolated RNA was converted to cDNA. The table came from immunoSEQ multiplex PCR; TCRdb's copy has only in-frame clones and leaves some out. The repertoire holds about 140,000 clones, with 9% to 10% as singletons. Sequences were obtained from central memory CD4+ T cells from blood. These receptors all come from a woman aged 40 to 50 in good health.

Only a few counts were recorded for this clone. The chain is built from TRBV6-5 and TRBJ2-5; TRBD1 matches 7 bases. V shed 4 bases, J shed 1 base, and the junction held 3 bases outside the gene matches. Germline V CDR1 and CDR2: MNHEY, SVGAGI. The CDR3 is 14 residues long. CDR3 region: CASSSWTGQETQYF. DNA of the CDR3: TGTGCCAGCAGTTCCTGGACAGGCCAAGAGACCCAGTACTTC.

This clone has a handful of counts. J is TRBJ1-6 and V is TRBV29-1, with a possible D match to TRBD1 (6 bases). CDR1 and CDR2 (germline): SQVTM, ANQGSEA. The CDR3 is 14 amino acids. V gave up 6 bases and J gave up 6 bases, with 15 bases separating them. CDR3 loop: CSVSAGAGNSPLHF. The CDR3 DNA reads as TGCAGCGTCTCGGCGGGGGCAGGTAATTCACCCCTCCACTTT.

In this sample, this clone turned up a few times. The rearrangement links TRBV7-2 to TRBJ2-3; maybe TRBD2 (6 bases). CDR3 size: 15 residues. Germline CDR1 and CDR2: SGHTA and FQGNSA. V lost 0 bases and J 11 bases, leaving 18 bases between the germline ends. CDR3 DNA sequence: TGTGCCAGCAGCTTAGCGAATGGCGGCGGGGCAGGGCAGTATTTT. Amino acid sequence: CASSLANGGGAGQYF.

This clone turned up a few times. This sequence joins TRBV5-1 and TRBJ2-3, with D possibly being TRBD2 (6 bases). From germline, CDR1 is SGHRS and CDR2 YFSETQ. V lost 3 bases and J lost 4, with 12 bases in between. This CDR3 has 14 residues. CDR3 nucleotides: TGCGCCAGCAGCTCCCAGACTAGTTCAGATACGCAGTATTTT. Its translation: CASSSQTSSDTQYF.

V gene TRBV7-6 combines with J gene TRBJ2-1; tentatively, D is TRBD2 (7 bases). The CDR3 consists of 16 residues. CDR1 and CDR2 (germline): SGHVS, FNYEAQ. Trimming took 2 bases from V and 7 from J, leaving 18 bases between them. The CDR3: CASSLHPLGGQNEQFF. The DNA for the CDR3 is TGTGCCAGCAGCTTACACCCCTTGGGGGGGCAGAATGAGCAGTTCTTC.

There are a few counts of this clone. V usage is TRBV29-1 and J usage is TRBJ2-7, with 13 positions matching TRBD2. The CDR3 is 16 amino acids. CDR1 is SQVTM and CDR2 is ANQGSEA in the germline V gene. V lost 3 bases and J lost 2; bases outside the gene matches: 7. The CDR3 here is CSVDFRGLAGTYEQYF. The CDR3, as DNA: TGCAGCGTTGATTTTCGGGGACTAGCGGGAACCTACGAGCAGTACTTC.

This clone was recorded a few times. V and J are TRBV18 and TRBJ2-1, with D possibly matching TRBD2 (6 bases). The germline gives CDR1 KGHSH, CDR2 LQKENI. The CDR3 extends over 15 amino acids. Trimming took off 3 bases at V and 4 bases at J, with 13 bases between the two ends. CDR3 protein: CASSPNRDSYNEQFF. The CDR3 DNA reads as TGTGCCAGCTCACCTAATCGGGACTCTTACAATGAGCAGTTCTTC.

The genes are TRBV15 and TRBJ1-5, with unresolved D. The CDR3 spans 15 residues. Trimming removed 1 base from V and 1 base from J, with 8 bases in between. Germline assignment: CDR1 LNHNV and CDR2 YYDKDF (reference sequence). CDR3 coding DNA: TGTGCCACCAGCAGAGCAGGTACGAGCAATCAGCCCCAGCATTTT. The encoded protein is CATSRAGTSNQPQHF.

This chain uses TRBV18 with TRBJ2-7, with D maybe TRBD2 (6 bases). CDR3 length: 14 amino acids. Germline CDR1 KGHSH, CDR2 LQKENI. V was pared by 4 bases and J by 3 bases, with 13 bases between. This CDR3 is CASSREATLYEQYF. The CDR3, as DNA: TGTGCCAGCTCACGGGAGGCTACCCTCTACGAGCAGTACTTC.

V gene TRBV6-1 combines with J gene TRBJ2-5, with no clear D. V lost 10 bases to trimming and J lost 3 bases, with 15 bases between them. The CDR3 is 13 amino acids. Per the germline V gene, CDR1 is MNHNS and CDR2 is SASEGT. The CDR3 loop is CATQRTSKETQYF. In nucleotides, the CDR3 is TGTGCCACGCAACGTACTTCGAAAGAGACCCAGTACTTC.

The rearrangement links TRBV19 to TRBJ1-2, with D tentatively TRBD1 (5 bases). Trimming removed 7 bases at V and 0 bases at J, with 9 bases between. The CDR3 covers 13 residues. Looked up from germline, CDR1 is LNHDA and CDR2 is SQIVND (reference sequence). CDR3 nucleotide sequence: TGTGCCAGTATGGGGGGAGCTAACTATGGCTACACCTTC. It is translated as CASMGGANYGYTF.

This sequence joins TRBV7-8 and TRBJ1-2; D remains unclear. CDR3 length equals 13 residues. Germline V CDR1 and CDR2: SGHVS, FQNEAQ. Trimming cost V 0 bases and J 3 bases, with 5 bases left between them. The DNA for the CDR3 is TGTGCCAGCAGCTTAGCCAGTCACTATGGCTACACCTTC. Encoded protein: CASSLASHYGYTF.

The chain joins TRBV5-1 to TRBJ1-2; a possible D gene is TRBD1 (6 bases). V lost 3 bases and J 5 bases, leaving 17 bases between the germline ends. CDR1 is SGHRS, CDR2 YFSETQ, per germline. This CDR3 has 15 amino acids. The CDR3, as DNA: TGCGCCAGCAGCTCGAACACAGGGACCTTTTATGGCTACACCTTC. This sequence encodes CASSSNTGTFYGYTF. Supplemented by reference TRBV5-1 and TRBJ1-2, the full variable domain reads KAGVTQTPRYLIKTRGQQVTLSCSPISGHRSVSWYQQTPGQGLQFLFEYFSETQRNKGNFPGRFSGRQFSNSRSEMNVSTLELGDSALYLCASSSNTGTFYGYTFGSGTRLTVV.

The V and J genes are TRBV10-3 and TRBJ1-2; 10 bases match TRBD1. The V gene end was trimmed by 3 bases and the J gene end by 4 bases; junction bases not matched to a gene: 11. Germline lookup yields CDR1 ENHRY and CDR2 SYGVKD. The CDR3 has 17 amino acids. CDR3 residues: CAISDKTGTGEAYGYTF. CDR3 nucleotides: TGTGCCATCAGTGATAAGACCGGGACAGGGGAAGCCTATGGCTACACCTTC.

The CDR3, as DNA: TGCGCCAGCAGCTTAGGACAGAGCTACTACGAGCAGTACTTC. The encoded protein is CASSLGQSYYEQYF. The rearrangement links TRBV5-1 to TRBJ2-7, with D possibly TRBD1 on 6 matching bases. The germline V and J ends were trimmed by 2 bases and 3 bases, with 12 bases remaining between them. Germline V gene sequence: CDR1 SGHRS, CDR2 YFSETQ. The length of the CDR3 is 14 residues. Combining the CDR3 with reference TRBV5-1 and TRBJ2-7 gives the whole variable domain KAGVTQTPRYLIKTRGQQVTLSCSPISGHRSVSWYQQTPGQGLQFLFEYFSETQRNKGNFPGRFSGRQFSNSRSEMNVSTLELGDSALYLCASSLGQSYYEQYFGPGTRLTVT.

The chain combines TRBV29-1 with TRBJ1-1, with 7 nucleotides matching TRBD1. This CDR3 is 13 amino acids long. J gave up 4 bases and V 6 bases, and 8 bases lay outside the gene matches. The germline V gene encodes CDR1 SQVTM and CDR2 ANQGSEA. The CDR3 protein is CSVSRGGGTEAFF. CDR3 nucleotides: TGCAGCGTCTCAAGAGGGGGCGGCACTGAAGCTTTCTTT.

The rearrangement links TRBV9 to TRBJ2-3, with 8 bases identical to TRBD2. V lost 4 bases and J lost 2; bases outside the gene matches: 3. Looked up from germline, CDR1 is SGDLS and CDR2 is YYNGEE. The CDR3 contains 14 residues. This CDR3 reads CASSLGLATDTQYF. CDR3 bases: TGTGCCAGCAGCCTCGGACTAGCCACAGATACGCAGTATTTT.

This clone was recorded a few times. The chain carries TRBV25-1 and TRBJ2-6; D may be TRBD1 (5 bases). V was shortened by 6 bases and J by 0 bases, with 9 bases between the two germline ends. The CDR3 has 15 amino acids. The V gene's germline CDR1 is MGHDK and CDR2 SYGVNS. This CDR3 is CASRDSASGANVLTF. The CDR3 region has the DNA TGTGCCAGCAGAGACAGCGCCTCTGGGGCCAACGTCCTGACTTTC.

The J gene is TRBJ2-3, the V gene TRBV5-1, with 10 bases fitting TRBD2. Germline CDR1 SGHRS, CDR2 YFSETQ. V gave up 4 bases and J gave up 4 bases; unmatched junction bases: 12. CDR3 size: 17 residues. This chain's CDR3 is CASSPWKPSGGPDTQYF. The CDR3 nucleotides read TGCGCCAGCAGCCCTTGGAAGCCTAGCGGGGGCCCAGATACGCAGTATTTT.

This chain links TRBV6-5 with TRBJ2-1; TRBD1 matches at 7 bases. The germline V gene has CDR1 MNHEY and CDR2 SVGAGI. This CDR3 has 15 residues. The ends lost 6 bases at V and 2 bases at J; junction bases unmatched: 7. The CDR3 reads CASSLQGGTYNEQFF. In nucleotides, the CDR3 is TGTGCCAGCAGCCTACAAGGGGGCACCTACAATGAGCAGTTCTTC.

The rearrangement links TRBV7-8 to TRBJ2-5; tentatively, D is TRBD2 (5 bases). Trimming removed 2 bases from V and 5 bases from J, with 15 bases in between. CDR1 is SGHVS and CDR2 is FQNEAQ in the germline V gene. There are 15 residues in the CDR3. This CDR3 is CASSLRTPRAETQYF. The CDR3 DNA follows: TGTGCCAGCAGCTTAAGGACGCCGAGGGCGGAGACCCAGTACTTC.

Notes on this clone: Other DNA sequences in the same sample also yield this CDR3. The chain joins TRBV5-1 to TRBJ2-5; TRBD2 agrees at 12 bases. There are 16 residues in the CDR3. Germline V gene sequence: CDR1 SGHRS, CDR2 YFSETQ. V was pared by 0 bases and J by 2 bases, with 2 bases of the junction left unmatched. The CDR3 DNA reads as TGCGCCAGCAGCTTGGCCCTAGCGGGGGGGCAAGAGACCCAGTACTTC. Encoded protein: CASSLALAGGQETQYF.

On this clone: Given a much more abundant clone one base away, this may be a read error. The chain carries TRBV11-2 and TRBJ2-7; D ambiguous. CDR3 length: 11 amino acids. The V end lost 4 bases, the J end lost 3 bases, and 4 bases lay between the germline ends. CDR1 is SGHAT and CDR2 is FQNNGV in the germline V gene. CDR3 amino acids: CASSSYYEQYF. CDR3 in DNA: TGTGCCAGCAGCTCCTACTACGAGCAGTACTTC.

This clone was seen more than once but under ten times. The J gene is TRBJ1-6, the V gene TRBV5-4, with D perhaps matching TRBD1 (6 bases). CDR1 and CDR2 from the germline V gene are SGHNT and YYREEE (reference sequence). Trimming removed 4 bases at V and 7 bases at J, with 15 bases between. The CDR3 loop spans 15 amino acids. The CDR3: CASSPVGQSNSPLHF. In nucleotides, the CDR3 is TGTGCCAGCAGCCCCGTGGGACAATCAAATTCACCCCTCCACTTT.

J is TRBJ1-3 and V is TRBV11-2, with a possible D match to TRBD1 (5 bases). Germline values: CDR1 SGHAT, CDR2 FQNNGV. CDR3 size: 16 residues. The germline V and J ends were trimmed by 4 bases and 7 bases, with 20 bases remaining between them. CDR3 in DNA: TGTGCCAGCAGCTCGGGGGGACGGACGCGGAGGAACACCATATATTTT. Translating gives CASSSGGRTRRNTIYF. The full variable domain, completed using reference TRBV11-2 and TRBJ1-3, is EAGVAQSPRYKIIEKRQSVAFWCNPISGHATLYWYQQILGQGPKLLIQFQNNGVVDDSQLPKDRFSAERLKGVDSTLKIQPAKLEDSAVYLCASSSGGRTRRNTIYFGEGSWLTVV.

This clone has a handful of counts. J is TRBJ1-5 and V is TRBV11-2; D remains ambiguous. Trimming took off 5 bases at V and 6 bases at J, with 23 bases between the two ends. The CDR3 consists of 17 residues. Per the germline V gene, CDR1 is SGHAT and CDR2 is FQNNGV. As DNA, the CDR3 is TGTGCCAGCAGCCGTCTTGCCGTGGGCAGTTTGGCTCAGCCCCAGCATTTT. This gives the protein CASSRLAVGSLAQPQHF.

The chain joins TRBV11-2 to TRBJ1-6, with D tentatively TRBD1 (6 bases). V gave up 1 base and J gave up 7 bases, with 11 bases separating them. CDR1 SGHAT and CDR2 FQNNGV come from the germline V gene. This CDR3 is built from 15 residues. The CDR3 bases are TGTGCCAGCAGCTTAGTTCAGGGGCTGAATTCACCCCTCCACTTT. Protein sequence: CASSLVQGLNSPLHF. Filled out from reference TRBV11-2 and TRBJ1-6, the complete variable domain reads EAGVAQSPRYKIIEKRQSVAFWCNPISGHATLYWYQQILGQGPKLLIQFQNNGVVDDSQLPKDRFSAERLKGVDSTLKIQPAKLEDSAVYLCASSLVQGLNSPLHFGNGTRLTVT.

The V gene is TRBV9, the J gene TRBJ2-1; D ambiguous. Germline CDR1 is SGDLS and CDR2 is YYNGEE. Trimming took 0 bases from V and 8 from J, leaving 6 bases between them. This CDR3 has 12 residues. In nucleotides, the CDR3 is TGTGCCAGCAGCGTAGGCAGTTATGAGCAGTTCTTC. This encodes CASSVGSYEQFF. Using reference TRBV9 and TRBJ2-1 for the parts outside the CDR3, the full variable domain is DSGVTQTPKHLITATGQRVTLRCSPRSGDLSVYWYQQSLDQGLQFLIQYYNGEERAKGNILERFSAQQFPDLHSELNLSSLELGDSALYFCASSVGSYEQFFGPGTRLTVL.

The chain employs TRBV6-5 and TRBJ2-7; 9 bases line up with TRBD1. This CDR3 region has 13 residues. Losses at the gene ends were 6 bases for V and 7 bases for J; bases not matched to a gene: 7. Germline assignment: CDR1 MNHEY and CDR2 SVGAGI. In DNA form, the CDR3 reads TGTGCCAGCAGGGCACAGGGGGCGCGGGAGCAGTACTTC. It codes for CASRAQGAREQYF.